This is a list of T cell receptor beta chains from one sample in a study of T cell responses to AZD1222 COVID-19 vaccine. Produced via immunoSEQ multiplex PCR; TCRdb's table is partial and in-frame only. The table has about 140,000 clones, approximately 93% seen once; the top ten hold 0.91%. The source material was peripheral blood, sampled on day 0 of MenACWY control vaccination. All receptors come from an adult in good health. CDR3s include the opening cysteine and the closing phenylalanine or tryptophan. Each record gives: V gene, D gene, J gene, clone size, CDR3 protein, CDR3 DNA. The D gene is left open where the match is weak. Clone size appears in some rows only: once, few, many, or a class for an expanded clone.

TRBV3-1/TRBV3-2	TRBD1	TRBJ1-3	-	CASSQWDRWGFSGNTIYF	TGTGCCAGCAGCCAATGGGACAGGTGGGGGTTCTCTGGAAACACCATATATTTT
TRBV6-1	-	TRBJ1-1	-	CASSEYSGGSTEAFF	TGTGCCAGCAGTGAATACTCTGGGGGATCCACTGAAGCTTTCTTT
TRBV24-1	-	TRBJ1-1	-	CATSDPREGAFF	TGTGCCACCAGTGACCCCAGGGAGGGGGCTTTCTTT
TRBV7-9	TRBD2	TRBJ2-1	-	CASSGRSDSGGAYNEQFF	TGTGCCAGCAGCGGCCGGAGTGATAGCGGGGGGGCTTATAATGAGCAGTTCTTC
TRBV5-5	-	TRBJ2-1	-	CASSLAGSYNEQFF	TGTGCCAGCAGCTTGGCCGGGAGCTACAATGAGCAGTTCTTC
TRBV4-3	-	TRBJ2-5	-	CASRHLEGGGTQYF	TGCGCCAGCAGGCACCTTGAGGGGGGAGGGACCCAGTACTTC
TRBV5-1	-	TRBJ1-1	-	CASSVEGLMNTEAFF	TGCGCCAGCAGCGTTGAAGGTCTCATGAACACTGAAGCTTTCTTT
TRBV4-1	TRBD2	TRBJ2-7	-	CASSPAGGEQEQYF	TGCGCCAGCAGCCCAGCCGGGGGGGAGCAAGAGCAGTACTTC
TRBV7-2	-	TRBJ1-1	-	CASTQYPATEAFF	TGTGCCAGCACCCAGTACCCGGCCACTGAAGCTTTCTTT
TRBV5-8	TRBD1	TRBJ2-4	once	CASSLETGALAKNIQYF	TGTGCCAGCAGCTTGGAGACAGGGGCCTTAGCCAAAAACATTCAGTACTTC
TRBV12-3/TRBV12-4	-	TRBJ1-2	few	CVGTDNYGYTF	TGCGTAGGGACGGATAACTATGGCTACACCTTC
TRBV19	-	TRBJ1-1	-	CASSDRGLAEAFF	TGTGCCAGTAGTGATCGGGGCTTGGCTGAAGCTTTCTTT
TRBV28	-	TRBJ1-2	-	CASSFDNRLYYGYTF	TGTGCCAGCAGTTTTGATAACAGGCTCTACTATGGCTACACCTTC
TRBV5-4	TRBD1	TRBJ1-5	-	CASSRDRVEPQHF	TGTGCCAGCAGCCGGGACAGGGTTGAACCCCAGCATTTT
TRBV19	-	TRBJ1-2	-	CASSIVRSNYGYTF	TGTGCCAGTAGTATAGTGAGAAGTAACTATGGCTACACCTTC
TRBV6-5	-	TRBJ1-1	-	CASSYRGREEAFF	TGTGCCAGCAGTTATCGAGGGAGGGAGGAAGCTTTCTTT
TRBV4-3	TRBD1	TRBJ1-1	-	CASSQDRGRDTEAFF	TGCGCCAGCAGCCAAGACAGGGGGCGGGACACTGAAGCTTTCTTT
TRBV7-9	-	TRBJ1-1	-	CASVPRGLIPNTEAFF	TGTGCCAGCGTCCCGCGGGGCCTCATCCCCAACACTGAAGCTTTCTTT
TRBV2	-	TRBJ1-4	-	CASSGGGWSIFNNEKLFF	TGTGCCAGCAGTGGCGGGGGGTGGTCCATTTTTAATAATGAAAAACTGTTTTTT
TRBV7-9	-	TRBJ1-1	once	CASSLARGNTEAFF	TGTGCCAGCAGCTTAGCGCGGGGAAACACTGAAGCTTTCTTT
TRBV19	TRBD1	TRBJ1-2	-	CASSIGDSAYGYTF	TGTGCCAGTAGTATAGGGGACAGCGCGTATGGCTACACCTTC
TRBV7-9	-	TRBJ2-7	once	CASSFGTSSDYEQYF	TGTGCCAGCAGCTTTGGAACTTCCTCGGACTACGAGCAGTACTTC
TRBV18	-	TRBJ1-1	-	CASSLYFGREGRMRTEAFF	TGTGCCAGCTCACTATATTTCGGGAGGGAGGGAAGGATGAGAACTGAAGCTTTCTTT
TRBV27	-	TRBJ1-4	-	CASSSTAATNEKLFF	TGTGCCAGCAGTTCAACAGCGGCAACTAATGAAAAACTGTTTTTT
TRBV5-1	-	TRBJ1-2	once	CASSRMNRAYGYTF	TGCGCCAGCAGCCGGATGAACAGGGCGTATGGCTACACCTTC
TRBV18	-	TRBJ1-2	-	CASSPNPGQTNYGYTF	TGTGCCAGCTCACCCAATCCGGGACAAACCAACTATGGCTACACCTTC
TRBV7-2	TRBD2	TRBJ2-1	-	CASSLWGTRTSEQFF	TGTGCCAGCAGCTTATGGGGGACTAGAACGAGTGAGCAGTTCTTC
TRBV13	TRBD1	TRBJ1-3	-	CASSSDRSSGNTIYF	TGTGCCAGCAGCTCGGACAGGAGCTCTGGAAACACCATATATTTT
TRBV3-1/TRBV3-2	-	TRBJ1-1	-	CASSHSGGVNVGEAFF	TGTGCCAGCAGCCACTCGGGTGGAGTAAACGTAGGTGAAGCTTTCTTT
TRBV14	-	TRBJ2-1	-	CASSRKTGIYNEQFF	TGTGCCAGCAGTCGAAAGACCGGGATCTACAATGAGCAGTTCTTC
TRBV3-1/TRBV3-2	-	TRBJ2-3	-	CASSQDSVSLNTQYF	TGTGCCAGCAGCCAAGATAGTGTCAGTCTGAATACGCAGTATTTT
TRBV18	TRBD1	TRBJ1-2	-	CASSPNRDSYNYGYTF	TGTGCCAGCTCACCGAACCGGGACAGCTATAACTATGGCTACACCTTC
TRBV29-1	-	TRBJ1-5	-	CSVVTQANQPQHF	TGCAGCGTTGTAACACAGGCTAATCAGCCCCAGCATTTT
TRBV28	TRBD2	TRBJ2-5	once	CASIAPGLRGTQYF	TGTGCCAGCATCGCTCCGGGACTAAGAGGGACCCAGTACTTC
TRBV9	-	TRBJ2-1	-	CASSVVGAITNEQFF	TGTGCCAGCAGCGTAGTAGGGGCGATAACCAATGAGCAGTTCTTC
TRBV10-3	-	TRBJ2-2	-	CAIKEQGYTGELFF	TGTGCCATCAAAGAGCAGGGATACACCGGGGAGCTGTTTTTT
TRBV6-5	-	TRBJ1-1	-	CASGGGGLTEAFF	TGTGCCAGCGGAGGCGGGGGGCTTACTGAAGCTTTCTTT
TRBV7-2	-	TRBJ1-3	-	CASSLEGYSGNTIYF	TGTGCCAGCAGCTTAGAGGGCTATTCTGGAAACACCATATATTTT
TRBV24-1	-	TRBJ2-3	-	CATSDLGDTQYF	TGTGCCACCAGTGATTTGGGCGATACGCAGTATTTT
TRBV7-9	-	TRBJ1-2	-	CASSPTGSNYGYTF	TGTGCCAGCAGCCCTACGGGCTCTAACTATGGCTACACCTTC
TRBV27	TRBD2	TRBJ2-4	-	CASTGGGSAKNIQYF	TGTGCCAGCACTGGCGGGGGATCAGCCAAAAACATTCAGTACTTC
TRBV5-6	TRBD1	TRBJ1-1	-	CASSKLSTGMGTEAFF	TGTGCCAGCAGCAAACTCTCGACAGGGATGGGCACTGAAGCTTTCTTT
TRBV7-8	-	TRBJ2-7	-	CASQEAGVTYEQYF	TGTGCCAGTCAAGAAGCAGGAGTTACCTACGAGCAGTACTTC
TRBV29-1	-	TRBJ1-4	-	CSVMSATNEKLFF	TGCAGCGTTATGAGTGCAACTAATGAAAAACTGTTTTTT
TRBV10-3	-	TRBJ2-3	-	CAIRVTDTQYF	TGTGCCATCAGGGTCACAGATACGCAGTATTTT
TRBV10-3	TRBD1	TRBJ2-3	-	CAIAQGVGDTQYF	TGTGCCATCGCGCAGGGGGTCGGAGATACGCAGTATTTT
TRBV10-3	TRBD1	TRBJ2-7	-	CAISGPPRGQGELDEQYF	TGTGCCATCAGCGGACCCCCGCGGGGACAGGGAGAATTAGACGAGCAGTACTTC
TRBV3-1/TRBV3-2	-	TRBJ2-7	-	CASSYWDSEQYF	TGTGCCAGCAGCTATTGGGACTCCGAGCAGTACTTC
TRBV30	-	TRBJ1-2	-	CSGDLSVGYTF	TGTTCCGGAGACCTCTCGGTGGGCTACACCTTC
TRBV3-1/TRBV3-2	-	TRBJ2-2	few	CASSQYLGLNTGELFF	TGTGCCAGCAGCCAATACCTTGGGCTAAACACCGGGGAGCTGTTTTTT
TRBV30	-	TRBJ1-5	-	CAWTGGRNQPQHF	TGTGCCTGGACCGGAGGGCGCAATCAGCCCCAGCATTTT
TRBV15	TRBD2	TRBJ2-5	-	CATSRDSAGGPGTQYF	TGTGCCACCAGCAGAGATTCAGCGGGAGGGCCTGGGACCCAGTACTTC
TRBV5-4	-	TRBJ1-1	-	CASREATRLDTEAFF	TGTGCCAGCAGAGAGGCGACACGACTCGACACTGAAGCTTTCTTT
TRBV28	-	TRBJ1-2	-	CASSLVGRPMEGYGYTF	TGTGCCAGCAGTTTAGTGGGACGTCCCATGGAGGGTTATGGCTACACCTTC
TRBV5-5	-	TRBJ1-1	-	CASSFLGLSTEAFF	TGTGCCAGCAGCTTTCTAGGATTGAGCACTGAAGCTTTCTTT